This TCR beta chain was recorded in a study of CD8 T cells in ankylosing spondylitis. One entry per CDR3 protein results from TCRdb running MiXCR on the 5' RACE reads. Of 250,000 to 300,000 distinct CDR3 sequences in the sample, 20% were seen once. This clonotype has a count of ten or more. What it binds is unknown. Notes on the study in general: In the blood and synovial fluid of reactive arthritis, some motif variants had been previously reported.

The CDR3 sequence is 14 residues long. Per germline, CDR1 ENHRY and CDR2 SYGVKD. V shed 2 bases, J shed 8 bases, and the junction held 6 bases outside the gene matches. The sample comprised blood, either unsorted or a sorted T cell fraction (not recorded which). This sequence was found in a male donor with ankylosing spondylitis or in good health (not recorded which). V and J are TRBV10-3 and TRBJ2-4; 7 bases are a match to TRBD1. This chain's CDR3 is CAISEGNRGDIQYF. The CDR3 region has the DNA TGTGCCATCAGTGAGGGGAACAGGGGTGACATTCAGTACTTC.